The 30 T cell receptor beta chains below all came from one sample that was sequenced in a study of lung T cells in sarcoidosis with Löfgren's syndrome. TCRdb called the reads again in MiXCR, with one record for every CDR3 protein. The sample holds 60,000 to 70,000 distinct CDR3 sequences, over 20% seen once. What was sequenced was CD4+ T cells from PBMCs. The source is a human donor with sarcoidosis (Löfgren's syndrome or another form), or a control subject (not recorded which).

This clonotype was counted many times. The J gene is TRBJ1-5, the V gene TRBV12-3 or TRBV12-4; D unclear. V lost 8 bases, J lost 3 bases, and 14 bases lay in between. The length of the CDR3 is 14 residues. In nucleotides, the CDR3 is TGTGCCAGCGGGCTAGGGAACGCCAATCAGCCCCAGCATTTT. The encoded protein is CASGLGNANQPQHF.

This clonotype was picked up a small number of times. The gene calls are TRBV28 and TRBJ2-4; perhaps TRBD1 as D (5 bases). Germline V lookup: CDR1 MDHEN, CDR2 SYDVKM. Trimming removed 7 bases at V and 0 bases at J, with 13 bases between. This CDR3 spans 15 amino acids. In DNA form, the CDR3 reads TGTGCCAGCACCGTAGCACAGGTAGCCAAAAACATTCAGTACTTC. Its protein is CASTVAQVAKNIQYF.

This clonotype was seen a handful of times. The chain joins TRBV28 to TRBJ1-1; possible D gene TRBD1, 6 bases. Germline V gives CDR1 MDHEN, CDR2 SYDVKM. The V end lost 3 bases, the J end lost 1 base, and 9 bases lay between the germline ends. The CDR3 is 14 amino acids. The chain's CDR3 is CASSFTGKNTEAFF. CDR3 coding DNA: TGTGCCAGCAGTTTCACAGGGAAGAACACTGAAGCTTTCTTT. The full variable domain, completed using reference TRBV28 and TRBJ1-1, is DVKVTQSSRYLVKRTGEKVFLECVQDMDHENMFWYRQDPGLGLRLIYFSYDVKMKEKGDIPEGYSVSREKKERFSLILESASTNQTSMYLCASSFTGKNTEAFFGQGTRLTVV.

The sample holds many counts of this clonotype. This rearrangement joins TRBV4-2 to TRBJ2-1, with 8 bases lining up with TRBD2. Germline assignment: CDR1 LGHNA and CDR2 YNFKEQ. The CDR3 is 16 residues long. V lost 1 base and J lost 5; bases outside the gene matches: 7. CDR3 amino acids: CASSQVGAGGNNEQFF. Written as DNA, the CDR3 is TGTGCCAGCAGCCAAGTTGGCGCGGGAGGTAACAATGAGCAGTTCTTC.

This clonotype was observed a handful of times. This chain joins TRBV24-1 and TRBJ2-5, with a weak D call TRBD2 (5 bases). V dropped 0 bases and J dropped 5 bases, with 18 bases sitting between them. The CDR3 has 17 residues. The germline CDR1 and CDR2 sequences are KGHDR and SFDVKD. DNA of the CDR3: TGTGCCACCAGTGATTTGCGGGGTGAAGGTCCACCCGAGACCCAGTACTTC. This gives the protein CATSDLRGEGPPETQYF.

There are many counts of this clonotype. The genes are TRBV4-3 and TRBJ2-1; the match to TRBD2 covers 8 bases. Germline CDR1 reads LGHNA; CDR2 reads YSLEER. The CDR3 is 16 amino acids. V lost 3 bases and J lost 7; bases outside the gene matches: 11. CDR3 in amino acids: CASSHLSGTDGNEQFF. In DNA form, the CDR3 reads TGCGCCAGCAGCCACCTTAGCGGGACGGACGGGAATGAGCAGTTCTTC.

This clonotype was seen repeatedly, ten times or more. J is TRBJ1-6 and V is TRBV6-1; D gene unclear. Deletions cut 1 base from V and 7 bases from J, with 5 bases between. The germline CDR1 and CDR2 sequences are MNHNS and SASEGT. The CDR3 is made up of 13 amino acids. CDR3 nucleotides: TGTGCCAGCAGTGAAGACCGGAATTCACCCCTCCACTTT. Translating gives CASSEDRNSPLHF.

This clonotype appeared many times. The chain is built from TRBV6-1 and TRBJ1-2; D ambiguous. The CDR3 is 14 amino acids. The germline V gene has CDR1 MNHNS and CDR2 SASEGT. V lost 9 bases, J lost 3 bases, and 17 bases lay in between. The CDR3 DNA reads TGTGCCAGTGCGGCGGTCCGACGGGACTATGGCTACACCTTC. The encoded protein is CASAAVRRDYGYTF.

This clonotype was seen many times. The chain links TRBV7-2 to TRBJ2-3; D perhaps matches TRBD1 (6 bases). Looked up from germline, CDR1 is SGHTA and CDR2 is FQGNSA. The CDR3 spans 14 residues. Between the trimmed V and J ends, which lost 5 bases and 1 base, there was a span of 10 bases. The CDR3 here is CASSPRTGTDTQYF. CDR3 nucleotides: TGTGCCAGCAGCCCCCGGACAGGCACAGATACGCAGTATTTT.

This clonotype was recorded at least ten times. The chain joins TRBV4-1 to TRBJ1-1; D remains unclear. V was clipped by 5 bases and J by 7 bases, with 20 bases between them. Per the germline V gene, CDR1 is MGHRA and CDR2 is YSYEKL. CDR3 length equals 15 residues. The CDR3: CASSFQDDPRGEAFF. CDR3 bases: TGCGCCAGCAGCTTTCAGGACGATCCAAGAGGTGAAGCTTTCTTT.

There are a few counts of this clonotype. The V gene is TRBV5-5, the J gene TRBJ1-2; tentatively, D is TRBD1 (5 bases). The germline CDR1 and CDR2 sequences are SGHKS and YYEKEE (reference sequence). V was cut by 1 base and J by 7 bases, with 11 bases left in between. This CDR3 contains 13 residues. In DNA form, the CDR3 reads TGTGCCAGCAGCTTGTCACAGGCGCGTGGCTACACCTTC. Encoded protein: CASSLSQARGYTF.

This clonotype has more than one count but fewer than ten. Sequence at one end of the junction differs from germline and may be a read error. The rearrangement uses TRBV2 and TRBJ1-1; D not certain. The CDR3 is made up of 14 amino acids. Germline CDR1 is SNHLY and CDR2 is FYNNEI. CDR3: CANSPTGIWTEAFF. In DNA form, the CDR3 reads TGTGCCAACAGTCCGACGGGAATATGGACTGAAGCTTTCTTT.

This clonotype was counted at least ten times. In DNA, the CDR3 is TGCAGTGCCAGGCGCGGTAGAAGCTCCTACAATGAGCAGTTCTTC. It translates to CSARRGRSSYNEQFF. The chain is built from TRBV20-1 and TRBJ2-1; D call uncertain. The CDR3 contains 15 residues. Germline V gene sequence: CDR1 DFQATT, CDR2 SNEGSKA (reference sequence). V was shortened by 6 bases and J by 0 bases, with 15 bases between the two germline ends.

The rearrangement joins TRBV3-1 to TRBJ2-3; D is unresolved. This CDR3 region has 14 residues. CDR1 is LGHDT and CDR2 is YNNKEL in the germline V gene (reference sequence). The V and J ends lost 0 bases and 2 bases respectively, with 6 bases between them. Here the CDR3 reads CASSQDGHTDTQYF. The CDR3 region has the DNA TGTGCCAGCAGCCAAGATGGGCACACAGATACGCAGTATTTT.

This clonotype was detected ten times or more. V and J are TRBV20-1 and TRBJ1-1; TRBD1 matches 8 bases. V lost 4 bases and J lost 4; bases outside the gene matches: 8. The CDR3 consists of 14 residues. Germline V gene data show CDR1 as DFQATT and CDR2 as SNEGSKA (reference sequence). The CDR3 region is CSAKAGGVGTEAFF. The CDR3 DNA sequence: TGCAGTGCTAAGGCAGGGGGCGTGGGCACTGAAGCTTTCTTT.

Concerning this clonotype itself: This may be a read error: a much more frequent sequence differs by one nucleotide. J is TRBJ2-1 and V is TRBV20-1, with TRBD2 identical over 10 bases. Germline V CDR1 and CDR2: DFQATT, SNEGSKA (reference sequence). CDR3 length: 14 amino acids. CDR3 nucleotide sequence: TGCAGAGCTTCTCTAGCGGGGGCCCTCTGGGAGCAGTTCTTC. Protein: CRASLAGALWEQFF.

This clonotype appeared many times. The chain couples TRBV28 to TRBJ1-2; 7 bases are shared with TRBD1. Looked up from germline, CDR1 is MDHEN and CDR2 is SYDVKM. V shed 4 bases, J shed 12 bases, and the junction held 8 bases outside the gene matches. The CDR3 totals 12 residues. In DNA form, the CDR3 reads TGTGCCAGCAGTTCAACAAGACAGGGCCACACCTTC. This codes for CASSSTRQGHTF.

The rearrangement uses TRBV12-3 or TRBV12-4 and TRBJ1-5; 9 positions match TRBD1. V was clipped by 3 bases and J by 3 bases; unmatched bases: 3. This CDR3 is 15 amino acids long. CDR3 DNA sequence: TGTGCCAGCAGTTTTGGGACAGGGATCAATCAGCCCCAGCATTTT. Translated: CASSFGTGINQPQHF.

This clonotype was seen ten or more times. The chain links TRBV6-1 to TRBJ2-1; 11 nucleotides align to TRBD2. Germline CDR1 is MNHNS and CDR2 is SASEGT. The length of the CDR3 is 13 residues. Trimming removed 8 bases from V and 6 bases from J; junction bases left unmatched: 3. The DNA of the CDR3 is TGTGCCAGCGGGACTAGCGGCCCCAATGAGCAGTTCTTC. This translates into CASGTSGPNEQFF.

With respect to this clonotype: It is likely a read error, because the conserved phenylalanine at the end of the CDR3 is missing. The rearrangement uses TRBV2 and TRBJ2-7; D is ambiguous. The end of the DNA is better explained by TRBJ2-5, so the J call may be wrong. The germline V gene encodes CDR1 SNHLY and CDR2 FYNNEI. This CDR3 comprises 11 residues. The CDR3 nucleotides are TGTGCCAGCAGCGAGCAAGAGACCCAGTACCTC. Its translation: CASSEQETQYL.

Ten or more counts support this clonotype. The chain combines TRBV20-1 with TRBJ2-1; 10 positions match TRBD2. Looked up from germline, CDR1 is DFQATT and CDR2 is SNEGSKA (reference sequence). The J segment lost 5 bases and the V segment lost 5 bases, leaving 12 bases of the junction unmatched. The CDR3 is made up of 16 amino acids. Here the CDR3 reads CSAGAGWTSGHNEQFF. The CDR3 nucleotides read TGCAGTGCTGGGGCTGGGTGGACTAGCGGCCACAATGAGCAGTTCTTC.

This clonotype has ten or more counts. CDR3 sequence reads: CASSPRGSSYNEQFF. The CDR3 coding sequence is TGTGCCAGCAGCCCCCGTGGGAGCTCCTACAATGAGCAGTTCTTC. V and J are TRBV7-9 and TRBJ2-1, with D perhaps TRBD2 (5 bases). CDR3 length: 15 amino acids. Deletions cut 5 bases from V and 0 bases from J, with 11 bases between. The germline V gene encodes CDR1 SEHNR and CDR2 FQNEAQ (reference sequence).

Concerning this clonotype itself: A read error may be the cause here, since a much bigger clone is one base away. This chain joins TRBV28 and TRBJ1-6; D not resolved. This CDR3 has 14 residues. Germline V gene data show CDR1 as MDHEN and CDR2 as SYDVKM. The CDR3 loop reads CAGSLQQSNSPLHF. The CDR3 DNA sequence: TGTGCCGGCAGTTTACAGCAGTCAAATTCACCCCTCCACTTT.

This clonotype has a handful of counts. CDR3 sequence (DNA): TGTGCCAGCAGCTTAAGTAGGAGGGAGCGGGAGACCCAGTACTTC. Translating gives CASSLSRRERETQYF. The chain uses TRBV7-2 and TRBJ2-5, with D possibly TRBD2 on 6 matching bases. V lost 2 bases and J 5 bases, leaving 15 bases between the germline ends. Germline V CDR1 and CDR2: SGHTA, FQGNSA. This CDR3 region has 15 residues.

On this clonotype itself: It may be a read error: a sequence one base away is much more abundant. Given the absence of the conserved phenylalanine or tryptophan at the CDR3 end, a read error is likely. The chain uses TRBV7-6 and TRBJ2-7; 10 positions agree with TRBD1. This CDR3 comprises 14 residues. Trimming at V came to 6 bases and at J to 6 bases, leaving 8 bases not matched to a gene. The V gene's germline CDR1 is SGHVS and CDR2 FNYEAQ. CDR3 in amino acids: CASRLGQGVGEQYL. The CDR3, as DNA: TGTGCCAGCAGACTAGGACAGGGGGTCGGCGAGCAGTACCTC.

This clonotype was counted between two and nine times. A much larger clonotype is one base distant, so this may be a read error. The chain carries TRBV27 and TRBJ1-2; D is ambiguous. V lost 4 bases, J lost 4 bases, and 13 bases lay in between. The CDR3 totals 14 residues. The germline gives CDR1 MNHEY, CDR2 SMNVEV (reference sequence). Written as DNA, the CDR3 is TGTGCCAGCAGTTCCGCAGATGCCGTCTATGGCTACACCTTC. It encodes CASSSADAVYGYTF.

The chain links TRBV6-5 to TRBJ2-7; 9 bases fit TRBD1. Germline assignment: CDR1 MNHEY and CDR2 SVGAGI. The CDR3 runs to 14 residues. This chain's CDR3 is CASSQRQGGGERYV. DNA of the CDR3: TGTGCCAGCAGTCAACGACAGGGGGGGGGCGAGCGGTACGTC.

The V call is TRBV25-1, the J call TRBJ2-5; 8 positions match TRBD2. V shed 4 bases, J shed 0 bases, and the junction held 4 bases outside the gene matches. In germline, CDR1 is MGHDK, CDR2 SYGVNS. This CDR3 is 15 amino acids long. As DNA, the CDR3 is TGTGCCAGCAGTGCAGCGGGGGAGAACCAAGAGACCCAGTACTTC. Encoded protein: CASSAAGENQETQYF.

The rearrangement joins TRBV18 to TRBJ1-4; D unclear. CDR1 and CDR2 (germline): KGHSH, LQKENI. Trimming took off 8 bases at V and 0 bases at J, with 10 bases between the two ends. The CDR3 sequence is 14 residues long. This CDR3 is CASANTATNEKLFF. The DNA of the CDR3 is TGTGCCAGCGCGAATACCGCAACTAATGAAAAACTGTTTTTT.

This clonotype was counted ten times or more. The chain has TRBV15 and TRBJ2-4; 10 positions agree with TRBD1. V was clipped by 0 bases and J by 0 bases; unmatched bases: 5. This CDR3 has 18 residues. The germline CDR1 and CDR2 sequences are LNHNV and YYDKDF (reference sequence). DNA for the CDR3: TGTGCCACCAGCAGAGACGGACAGGGGGACCTAGCCAAAAACATTCAGTACTTC. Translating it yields CATSRDGQGDLAKNIQYF.